This T cell receptor (beta chain) was captured in a study of early T cells in non-severe SARS-CoV-2 infection. Study-wide results and caveats: VDJdb matches were skewed toward anti-spike CD8 T cell responses.

Unique molecular identifiers were affixed to single, distinct cDNA molecules. TCRdb processed the 5' RACE reads anew with MiXCR; each CDR3 protein has one entry. The data contain 65,000 to 95,000 distinct CDR3 sequences, 8.5% to 10% of them singletons. Germline V gene sequence: CDR1 SGHNT, CDR2 YYREEE (reference sequence). The CDR3 loop spans 15 amino acids. Unmatched junction bases numbered 6, after V lost 2 bases and J lost 5 bases. This clonotype showed up many times. Its antigen remains unidentified. The chain recombines TRBV5-4 with TRBJ2-5; 10 nucleotides match TRBD1. Sequencing used whole blood. This receptor was taken from an adult who was a healthcare worker with PCR-confirmed SARS-CoV-2 infection or an uninfected control (not recorded which). The CDR3 protein is CASSFDRGRMETQYF. Written as DNA, the CDR3 is TGTGCCAGCAGCTTTGACAGGGGGCGAATGGAGACCCAGTACTTC.